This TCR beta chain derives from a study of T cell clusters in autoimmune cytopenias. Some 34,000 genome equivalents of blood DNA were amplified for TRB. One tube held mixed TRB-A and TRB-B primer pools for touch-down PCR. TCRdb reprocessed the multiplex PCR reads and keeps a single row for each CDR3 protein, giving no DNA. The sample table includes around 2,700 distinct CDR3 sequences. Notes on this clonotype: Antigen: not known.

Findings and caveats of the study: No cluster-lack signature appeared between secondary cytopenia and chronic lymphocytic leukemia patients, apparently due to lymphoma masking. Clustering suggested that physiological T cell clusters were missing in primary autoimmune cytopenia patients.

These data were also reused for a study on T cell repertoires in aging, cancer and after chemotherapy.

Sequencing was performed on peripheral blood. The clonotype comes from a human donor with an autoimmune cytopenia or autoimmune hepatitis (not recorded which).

The CDR3 region is CASSSGYSGNTIYF. The rearrangement uses TRBV12-3 or TRBV12-4 and TRBJ1-3. CDR3 length: 14 amino acids.